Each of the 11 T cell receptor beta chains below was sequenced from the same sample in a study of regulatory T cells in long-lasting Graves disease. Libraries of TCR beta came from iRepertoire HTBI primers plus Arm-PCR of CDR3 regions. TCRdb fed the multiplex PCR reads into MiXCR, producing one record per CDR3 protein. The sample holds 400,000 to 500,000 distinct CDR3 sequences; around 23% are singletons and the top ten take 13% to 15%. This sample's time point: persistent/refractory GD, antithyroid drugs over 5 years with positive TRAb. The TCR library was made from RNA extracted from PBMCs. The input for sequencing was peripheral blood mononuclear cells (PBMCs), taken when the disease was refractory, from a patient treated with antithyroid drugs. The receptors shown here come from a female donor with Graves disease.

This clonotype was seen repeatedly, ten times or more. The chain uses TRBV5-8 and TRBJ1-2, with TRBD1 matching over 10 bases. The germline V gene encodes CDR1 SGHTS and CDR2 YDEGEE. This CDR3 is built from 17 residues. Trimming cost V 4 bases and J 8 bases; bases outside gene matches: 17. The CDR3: CASSRDPTGTGEGGYTF. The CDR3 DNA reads TGTGCCAGCAGCCGTGATCCGACCGGGACAGGGGAAGGAGGCTACACCTTC.

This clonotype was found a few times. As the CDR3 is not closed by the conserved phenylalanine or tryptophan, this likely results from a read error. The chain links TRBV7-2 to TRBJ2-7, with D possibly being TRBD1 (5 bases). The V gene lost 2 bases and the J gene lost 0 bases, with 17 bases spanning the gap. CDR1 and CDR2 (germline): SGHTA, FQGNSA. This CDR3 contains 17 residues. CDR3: CASSLSLRQTYSYEQYL. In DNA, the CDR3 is TGTGCCAGCAGCTTAAGTCTCAGACAGACCTACTCCTACGAGCAGTACCTC.

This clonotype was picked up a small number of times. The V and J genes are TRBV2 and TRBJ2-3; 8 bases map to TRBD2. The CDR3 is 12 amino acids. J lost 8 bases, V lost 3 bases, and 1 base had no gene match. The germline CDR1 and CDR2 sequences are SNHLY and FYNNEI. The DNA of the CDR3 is TGTGCCAGCAGTGACGGGGGGGGTACGCAGTATTTT. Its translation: CASSDGGGTQYF.

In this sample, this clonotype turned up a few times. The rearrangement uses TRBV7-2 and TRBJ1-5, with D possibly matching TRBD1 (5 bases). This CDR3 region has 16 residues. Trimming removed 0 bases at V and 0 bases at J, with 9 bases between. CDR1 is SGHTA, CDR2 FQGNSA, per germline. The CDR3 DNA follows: TGTGCCAGCAGCTTAGCGAGGGGCCTTAGCAATCAGCCCCAGCATTTT. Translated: CASSLARGLSNQPQHF.

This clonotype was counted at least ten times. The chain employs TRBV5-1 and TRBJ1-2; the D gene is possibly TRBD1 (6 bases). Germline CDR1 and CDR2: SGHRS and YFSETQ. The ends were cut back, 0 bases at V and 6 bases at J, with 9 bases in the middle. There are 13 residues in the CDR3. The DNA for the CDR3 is TGCGCCAGCAGCTTGGGACAGGCCGATGGCTACACCTTC. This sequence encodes CASSLGQADGYTF.

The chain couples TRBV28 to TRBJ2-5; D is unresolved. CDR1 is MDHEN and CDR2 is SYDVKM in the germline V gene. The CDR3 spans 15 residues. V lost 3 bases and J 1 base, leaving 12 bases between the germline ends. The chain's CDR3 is CASSFDQNLQETQYF. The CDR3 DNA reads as TGTGCCAGCAGTTTCGACCAAAATCTCCAAGAGACCCAGTACTTC.

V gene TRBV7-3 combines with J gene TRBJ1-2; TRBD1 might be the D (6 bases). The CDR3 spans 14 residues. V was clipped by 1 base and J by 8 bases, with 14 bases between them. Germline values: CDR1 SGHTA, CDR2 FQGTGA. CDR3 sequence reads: CASSLIGGPEGYTF. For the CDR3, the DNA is TGTGCCAGCAGCTTAATAGGGGGTCCGGAGGGCTACACCTTC.

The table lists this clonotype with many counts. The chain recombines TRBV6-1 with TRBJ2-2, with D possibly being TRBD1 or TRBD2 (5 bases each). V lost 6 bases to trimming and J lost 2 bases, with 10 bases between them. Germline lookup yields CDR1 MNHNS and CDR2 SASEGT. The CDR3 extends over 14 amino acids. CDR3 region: CASRGVTNTGELFF. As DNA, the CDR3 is TGTGCCAGCAGGGGGGTGACCAACACCGGGGAGCTGTTTTTT.

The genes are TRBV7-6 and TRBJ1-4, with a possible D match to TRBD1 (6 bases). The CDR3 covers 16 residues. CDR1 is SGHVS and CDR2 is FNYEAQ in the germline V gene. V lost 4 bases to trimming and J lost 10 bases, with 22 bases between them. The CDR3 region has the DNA TGTGCCAGCAGCTCCCTAGTCGGGGGGCCTCTCGCAAAACTGTTTTTT. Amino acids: CASSSLVGGPLAKLFF.

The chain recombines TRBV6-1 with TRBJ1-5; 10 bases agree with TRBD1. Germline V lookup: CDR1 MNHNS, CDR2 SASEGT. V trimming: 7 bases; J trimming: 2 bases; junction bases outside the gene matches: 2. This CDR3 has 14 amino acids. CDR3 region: CASIGTGGNQPQHF. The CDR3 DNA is TGTGCCAGCATAGGGACAGGGGGCAATCAGCCCCAGCATTTT.

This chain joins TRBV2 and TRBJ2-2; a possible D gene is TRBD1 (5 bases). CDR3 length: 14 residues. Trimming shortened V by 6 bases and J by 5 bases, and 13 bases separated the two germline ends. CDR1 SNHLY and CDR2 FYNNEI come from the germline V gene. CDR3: CASRQEKGTGELFF. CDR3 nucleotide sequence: TGTGCCAGCAGGCAAGAAAAGGGGACCGGGGAGCTGTTTTTT. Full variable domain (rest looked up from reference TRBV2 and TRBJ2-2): EPEVTQTPSHQVTQMGQEVILRCVPISNHLYFYWYRQILGQKVEFLVSFYNNEISEKSEIFDDQFSVERPDGSNFTLKIRSTKLEDSAMYFCASRQEKGTGELFFGEGSRLTVL.